This T cell receptor beta chain was found in a study of T cells in Graves' hyperthyroidism and ophthalmopathy. Authors of the study amplified TCR beta CDR3 regions from RNA transcripts. An initial round of RT-PCR targeting the TCR CDR3 relied on the HTBI primer set. TCRdb passed the multiplex PCR reads through MiXCR, listing each CDR3 protein once. The sample lists around 400,000 distinct CDR3 sequences, over 10% seen once, with around 9.2% in the top ten. PBMCs were derived from more than 8 ml fresh peripheral blood. Germline CDR1 and CDR2: SGHAT and FQNNGV. The CDR3 totals 13 residues. V was clipped by 5 bases and J by 12 bases, with 19 bases between them.

The rearrangement uses TRBV11-2 and TRBJ1-1, with D possibly matching TRBD1 (6 bases). This clonotype was sampled from a woman younger than 35 with Graves' hyperthyroidism. Sequencing used blood. This CDR3 reads CASSQWAGGPPFF. DNA of the CDR3: TGTGCCAGCAGCCAATGGGCGGGGGGCCCGCCTTTCTTT.